This is a list of T cell receptor beta chains from one sample in a study of T cell repertoires in cytomegalovirus infection. Each CDR3 protein gets one entry after TCRdb re-called the reads with MiXCR. This table holds approximately 190,000 distinct CDR3 sequences, nearly 9.5% found once. Sequences were obtained from PBMCs. The source is a human donor in good health (CMV status not recorded). Some clones in this sample may be carry-over from other donors' samples. Both conserved end residues are trimmed from each CDR3. D genes are given only for firm matches.

D | length | V | CDR3
NA | 13 | TRBV3-1 | ASSLGRKSTDTQY
NA | 13 | TRBV7-2 | ASSLSRATNEKLF
TRBD2 | 15 | TRBV20-1 | SARSILAGGNTGELF
TRBD1 | 13 | TRBV28 | ASSPLGTENEKLF
TRBD1 | 10 | TRBV20-1 | SAPRGQETQY
TRBD2 | 14 | TRBV5-6 | ASSLLPSGGKETQY
NA | 11 | TRBV30 | AWSQGLGETQY
NA | 12 | TRBV5-6 | ASSYPGDTGELF
NA | 14 | TRBV7-8 | ASSLGRPGRNQPQH
TRBD2 | 13 | TRBV20-1 | SGRLAGGWGQTQY
NA | 10 | TRBV12-3/TRBV12-4 | ASSLGPRPQH
TRBD1 | 17 | TRBV20-1 | SARDLLQPGQRSTDTQY
TRBD1 | 14 | TRBV29-1 | SVEELSGTGLYEQY
NA | 16 | TRBV19 | ASSTHLAWTNSGNTIY
NA | 14 | TRBV20-1 | SARDPSGDSNSPLH
NA | 11 | TRBV20-1 | SATYRQQETQY
TRBD1 | 13 | TRBV9 | ASSVSRDRGDEQY
NA | 12 | TRBV7-7 | ASSLSYGGGEQY
NA | 13 | TRBV7-2 | ASSLGDIPTTEAF
NA | 15 | TRBV6-1 | ASRPEQAELMNNEAF
TRBD1 | 13 | TRBV7-2 | ASSLARQGHYGYT
TRBD1 | 9 | TRBV6-2/TRBV6-3 | ASRRGQKVY
NA | 11 | TRBV7-2 | ASSLGTEYEQY
NA | 17 | TRBV27 | ASSPRPTTITPRGNEQF
TRBD1 | 12 | TRBV7-9 | ASSLVQGAPEQF
NA | 14 | TRBV28 | ASTSTEFRSNQPQH
TRBD1 | 14 | TRBV7-9 | ASSPPLRDREEKLF
NA | 11 | TRBV27 | ASSDLNTGELF
NA | 10 | TRBV28 | ASLGVNTEAF
NA | 11 | TRBV11-2 | ASSLGPILEAF
TRBD2 | 15 | TRBV20-1 | SARDPLAGGNTDTQY
TRBD1 | 13 | TRBV7-9 | ASSGDRGLHSPLH
NA | 12 | TRBV4-3 | ASSQGQGRGEAF
NA | 11 | TRBV12-3/TRBV12-4 | ASTTRWQAEAF
NA | 11 | TRBV7-4 | ASSTDNGGEQY
NA | 13 | TRBV12-3/TRBV12-4 | ASSSGLGGINEQF
NA | 14 | TRBV6-2/TRBV6-3 | ASSYEQWVFYNEQF
NA | 12 | TRBV2 | ASREDPGASGYT
NA | 12 | TRBV28 | ASTADRIDYEQY
TRBD1 | 11 | TRBV27 | ASQGTGKIPLH
NA | 11 | TRBV20-1 | SAPLAEQETQY
TRBD2 | 14 | TRBV6-2/TRBV6-3 | ASNKLAGANTGELF
NA | 11 | TRBV5-4 | ASSPTEAYGYT
NA | 10 | TRBV7-2 | ASSVQGTEAF
NA | 11 | TRBV7-2 | ASRIRNSYEQY
NA | 13 | TRBV6-2/TRBV6-3 | ASSYSKRLDHEQY
NA | 14 | TRBV18 | ASSPNRASSYNEQF
NA | 16 | TRBV6-2/TRBV6-3 | ASSYFGVLQAEKRAFT
NA | 13 | TRBV7-9 | ASSLGAEDSYEQY